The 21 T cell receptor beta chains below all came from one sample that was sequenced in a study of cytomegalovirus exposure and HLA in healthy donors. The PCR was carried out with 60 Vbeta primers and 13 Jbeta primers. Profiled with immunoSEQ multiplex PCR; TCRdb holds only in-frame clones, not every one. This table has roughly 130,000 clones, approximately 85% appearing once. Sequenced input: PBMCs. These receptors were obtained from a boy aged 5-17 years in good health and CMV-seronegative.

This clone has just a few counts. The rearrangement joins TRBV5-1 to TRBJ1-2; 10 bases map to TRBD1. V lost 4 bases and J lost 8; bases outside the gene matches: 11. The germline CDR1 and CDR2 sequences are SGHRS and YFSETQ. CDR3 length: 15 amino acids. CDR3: CASSQGTGALGGYTF. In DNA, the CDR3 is TGCGCCAGCAGCCAAGGGACAGGGGCTCTCGGCGGCTACACCTTC.

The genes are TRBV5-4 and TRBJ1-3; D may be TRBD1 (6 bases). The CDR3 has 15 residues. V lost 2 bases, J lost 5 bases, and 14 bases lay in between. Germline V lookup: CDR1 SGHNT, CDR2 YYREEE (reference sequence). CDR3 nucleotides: TGTGCCAGCAGCTTACGGGCAGGGGAAAGAAACACCATATATTTT. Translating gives CASSLRAGERNTIYF.

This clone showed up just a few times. The CDR3 bases are TGTGCCAGCGGGGGGTGGGGCGATACGCAGTATTTT. It yields the protein CASGGWGDTQYF. V gene TRBV19 combines with J gene TRBJ2-3; TRBD2 matches 7 bases. The trim removed 9 bases at V and 6 bases at J, leaving 6 bases unmatched. The CDR3 spans 12 residues. Germline CDR1 and CDR2: LNHDA and SQIVND (reference sequence).

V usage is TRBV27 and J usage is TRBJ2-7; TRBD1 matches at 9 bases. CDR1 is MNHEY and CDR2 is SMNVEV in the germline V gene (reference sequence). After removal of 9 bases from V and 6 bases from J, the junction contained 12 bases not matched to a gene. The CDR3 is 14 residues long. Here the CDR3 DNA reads TGTGCCAGTATCTCCGGGACAGGGTCAAGCGAGCAGTACTTC. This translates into CASISGTGSSEQYF.

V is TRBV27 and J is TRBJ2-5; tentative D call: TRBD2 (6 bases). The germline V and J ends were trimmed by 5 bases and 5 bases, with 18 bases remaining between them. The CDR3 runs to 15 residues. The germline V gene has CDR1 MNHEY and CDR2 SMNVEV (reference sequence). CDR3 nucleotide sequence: TGTGCCAGCAGTACCTCTGAGGGAGGAGGGGAGACCCAGTACTTC. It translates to CASSTSEGGGETQYF.

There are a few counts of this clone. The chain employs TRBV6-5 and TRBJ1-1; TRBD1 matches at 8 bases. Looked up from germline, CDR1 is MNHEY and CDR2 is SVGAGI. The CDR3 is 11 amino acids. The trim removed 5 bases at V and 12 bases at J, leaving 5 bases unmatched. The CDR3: CASSTQGATFF. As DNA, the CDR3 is TGTGCCAGCAGTACCCAGGGGGCAACTTTCTTT.

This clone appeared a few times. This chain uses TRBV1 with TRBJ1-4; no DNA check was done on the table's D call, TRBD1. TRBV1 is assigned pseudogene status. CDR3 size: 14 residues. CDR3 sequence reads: CTSSQTTGCEKLFF. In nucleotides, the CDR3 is TGCACCAGCAGCCAAACAACAGGGTGTGAAAAACTGTTTTTT.

CDR3 loop: CASSVDSTWSETQYF. The CDR3 DNA sequence: TGTGCCAGCAGCGTAGATAGCACATGGTCCGAGACCCAGTACTTC. The chain carries TRBV9 and TRBJ2-5; D not resolved. V shed 0 bases and J shed 5 bases, with 14 bases lying between them. This CDR3 comprises 15 residues. Looked up from germline, CDR1 is SGDLS and CDR2 is YYNGEE.

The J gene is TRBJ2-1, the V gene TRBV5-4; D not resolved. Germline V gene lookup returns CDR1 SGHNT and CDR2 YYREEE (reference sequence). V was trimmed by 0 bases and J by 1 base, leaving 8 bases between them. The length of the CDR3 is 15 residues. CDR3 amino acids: CASSLDLSSYNEQFF. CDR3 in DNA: TGTGCCAGCAGCTTGGACTTGAGTTCCTACAATGAGCAGTTCTTC.

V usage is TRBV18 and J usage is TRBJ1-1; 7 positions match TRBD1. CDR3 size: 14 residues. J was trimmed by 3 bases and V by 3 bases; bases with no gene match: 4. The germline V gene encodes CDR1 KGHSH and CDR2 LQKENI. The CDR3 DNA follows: TGTGCCAGCTCACCGACAGGGAGAGACACTGAAGCTTTCTTT. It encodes CASSPTGRDTEAFF.

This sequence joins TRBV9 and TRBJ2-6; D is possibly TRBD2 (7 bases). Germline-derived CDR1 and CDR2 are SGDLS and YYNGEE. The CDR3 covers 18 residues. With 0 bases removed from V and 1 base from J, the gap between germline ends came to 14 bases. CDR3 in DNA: TGTGCCAGCAGCGTAGGGGGGGGGCGGTGGTCTGGGGCCAACGTCCTGACTTTC. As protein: CASSVGGGRWSGANVLTF.

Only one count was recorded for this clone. CDR3: CASSVVAGGWTGELFF. The CDR3 DNA reads as TGTGCCAGCAGCGTAGTGGCGGGAGGATGGACCGGGGAGCTGTTTTTT. The chain employs TRBV9 and TRBJ2-2; 8 positions agree with TRBD2. J was trimmed by 5 bases and V by 0 bases; bases with no gene match: 6. The CDR3 has 16 residues. Germline V CDR1 and CDR2: SGDLS, YYNGEE.

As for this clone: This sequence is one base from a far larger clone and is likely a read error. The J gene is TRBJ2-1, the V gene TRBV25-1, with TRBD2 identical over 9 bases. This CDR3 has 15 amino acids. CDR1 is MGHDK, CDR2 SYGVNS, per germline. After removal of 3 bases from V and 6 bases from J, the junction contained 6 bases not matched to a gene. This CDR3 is CASSDSGTSFNEQFF. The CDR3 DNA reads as TGTGCCAGCAGTGACTCCGGGACTAGCTTCAATGAGCAGTTCTTC.

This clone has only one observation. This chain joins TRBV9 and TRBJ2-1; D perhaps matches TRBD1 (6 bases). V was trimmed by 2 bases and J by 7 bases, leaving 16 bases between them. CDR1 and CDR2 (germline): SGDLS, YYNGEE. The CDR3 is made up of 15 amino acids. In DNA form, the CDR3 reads TGTGCCAGCAGCGTTGGGACACAGTCGTCTAATGAGCAGTTCTTC. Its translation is CASSVGTQSSNEQFF.

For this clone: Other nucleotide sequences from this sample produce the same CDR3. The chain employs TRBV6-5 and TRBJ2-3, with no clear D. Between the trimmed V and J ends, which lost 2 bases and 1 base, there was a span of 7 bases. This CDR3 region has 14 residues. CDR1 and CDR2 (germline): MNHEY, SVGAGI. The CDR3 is CASSYAAGTDTQYF. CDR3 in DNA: TGTGCCAGCAGTTACGCGGCGGGCACAGATACGCAGTATTTT.

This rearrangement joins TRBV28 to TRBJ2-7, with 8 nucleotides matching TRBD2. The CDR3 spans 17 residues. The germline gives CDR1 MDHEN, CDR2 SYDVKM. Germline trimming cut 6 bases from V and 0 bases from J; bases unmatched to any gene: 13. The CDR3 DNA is TGTGCCAGCAGCAAACCCGACTCCGGGGGGGGCTCCTACGAGCAGTACTTC. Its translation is CASSKPDSGGGSYEQYF.

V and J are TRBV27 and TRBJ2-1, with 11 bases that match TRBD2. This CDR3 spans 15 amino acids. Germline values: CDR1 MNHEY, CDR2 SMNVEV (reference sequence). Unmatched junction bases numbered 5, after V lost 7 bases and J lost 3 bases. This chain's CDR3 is CASTGGTSGYNEQFF. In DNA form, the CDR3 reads TGTGCCAGCACGGGCGGGACTAGCGGCTACAATGAGCAGTTCTTC.

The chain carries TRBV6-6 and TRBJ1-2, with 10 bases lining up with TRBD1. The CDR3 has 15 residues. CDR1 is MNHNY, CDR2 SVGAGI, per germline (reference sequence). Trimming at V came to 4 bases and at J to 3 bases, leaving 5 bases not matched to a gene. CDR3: CASSLDRGRDYGYTF. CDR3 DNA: TGTGCCAGCAGTTTGGACAGGGGGAGGGACTATGGCTACACCTTC.

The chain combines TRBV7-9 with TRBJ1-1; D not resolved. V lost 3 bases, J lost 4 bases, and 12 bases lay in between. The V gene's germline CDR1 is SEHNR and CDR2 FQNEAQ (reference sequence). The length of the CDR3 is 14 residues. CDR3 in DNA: TGTGCCAGCAGCTTGGGCAGGCCTGGCACTGAAGCTTTCTTT. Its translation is CASSLGRPGTEAFF.

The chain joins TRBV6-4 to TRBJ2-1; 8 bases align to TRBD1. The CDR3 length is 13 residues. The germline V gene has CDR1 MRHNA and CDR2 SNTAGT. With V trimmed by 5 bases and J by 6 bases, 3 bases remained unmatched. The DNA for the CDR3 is TGTGCCAGCAGTTCCGACAGGGGCAATGAGCAGTTCTTC. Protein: CASSSDRGNEQFF.

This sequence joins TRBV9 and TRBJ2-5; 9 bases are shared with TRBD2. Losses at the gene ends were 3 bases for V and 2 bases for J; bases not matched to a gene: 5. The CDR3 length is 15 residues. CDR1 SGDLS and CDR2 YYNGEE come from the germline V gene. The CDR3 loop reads CASSARGGWQETQYF. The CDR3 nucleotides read TGTGCCAGCAGCGCGCGGGGGGGCTGGCAAGAGACCCAGTACTTC.